This record covers a single TCR beta chain. The CDR3 extends over 16 amino acids. The ends lost 2 bases at V and 5 bases at J; junction bases unmatched: 8. Germline V gene data show CDR1 as GTSNPN and CDR2 as SVGIG (reference sequence). The table came from immunoSEQ multiplex PCR; TCRdb's copy has only in-frame clones and leaves some out. The sample holds over 45,000 clones, around 83% seen once. This record comes from a study of blood T cell repertoires in COVID-19. Study background: The samples span acute and convalescent COVID-19 from the United States, Italy and Spain. PBMCs, B-cell-depleted T cells, or T cells were the source of the cDNA or gDNA that made up the material.

The sequenced sample consisted of peripheral blood. This sequence joins TRBV30 and TRBJ1-6; 8 nucleotides match TRBD1. This receptor was taken from a woman in her fifties or sixties with acute or convalescent COVID-19. In DNA, the CDR3 is TGTGCCTGGAGTCTTCCCGTGACAGGGGATAATTCACCCCTCCACTTT. Protein: CAWSLPVTGDNSPLHF.